This T cell receptor beta chain was documented in a study of cytomegalovirus exposure and HLA in healthy donors. Study-level points and caveats: Fewer N-insertions than the roughly 670-donor mean were reportedly shown by an Asian-associated ancestry cluster in a later analysis. Upon later analysis, TCR association rates were observed to vary by HLA locus, being highest for DRB1 and lowest for HLA-C. The authors later found HLA-associated TCR beta chains more clonally expanded than equally common others. TCR beta V segments were, for the most part, productive about 87% or about 30% of the time in an earlier analysis.

PCR used 60 Vbeta primers and 13 Jbeta primers. The data were produced by immunoSEQ multiplex PCR, yet TCRdb's version contains in-frame clones alone and is incomplete. The profile shows more than 140,000 clones, over 60% of them singletons. Points on this clone: Its antigen is not identified.

Germline V CDR1 and CDR2: MNHEY, SMNVEV (reference sequence). The CDR3 spans 13 residues. V lost 7 bases to trimming and J lost 4 bases, with 12 bases between them. The receptor comes from a woman between 25 and 40 years old in good health and CMV-seropositive. Sequencing was carried out using PBMCs. V is TRBV27 and J is TRBJ2-3; weak D call: TRBD1 (6 bases). This chain's CDR3 is CASKTAGADTQYF. The CDR3 DNA is TGTGCCAGCAAAACGGCAGGGGCAGATACGCAGTATTTT.